This TCR beta chain was recovered during a study of blood T cell repertoires in COVID-19. The wider study: Collection of acute and convalescent COVID-19 samples took place in the United States, Italy and Spain. The cDNA or gDNA used as material had been derived from T cells, B-cell-depleted T cells, or PBMCs.

The CDR3 is made up of 14 amino acids. After removal of 5 bases from V and 1 base from J, the junction contained 4 bases not matched to a gene. Germline CDR1 reads SGHRS; CDR2 reads YFSETQ. The Seattle patients, enrolled during active infection, were followed longitudinally. Source study methods: How many nucleated cells were present was estimated from reference gene primer amplification. Profiling relied on immunoSEQ multiplex PCR, and the TCRdb table lists in-frame clones only, not all of them. That table supplies the V and J calls and clone size; D and trimming were determined from the DNA. Here the sample spans some 73,000 clones, 70% to 90% being singletons.

The sequencing input was peripheral blood. V usage is TRBV5-1 and J usage is TRBJ1-1, with 8 bases aligning to TRBD1. This TCR derives from a man of 80 years or more with COVID-19, enrolled during active disease. The CDR3 sequence is CASSPDRANTEAFF. The CDR3 DNA follows: TGCGCCAGCAGTCCGGACAGGGCGAACACTGAAGCTTTCTTT. Full variable domain (remainder filled in from reference TRBV5-1 and TRBJ1-1): KAGVTQTPRYLIKTRGQQVTLSCSPISGHRSVSWYQQTPGQGLQFLFEYFSETQRNKGNFPGRFSGRQFSNSRSEMNVSTLELGDSALYLCASSPDRANTEAFFGQGTRLTVV.